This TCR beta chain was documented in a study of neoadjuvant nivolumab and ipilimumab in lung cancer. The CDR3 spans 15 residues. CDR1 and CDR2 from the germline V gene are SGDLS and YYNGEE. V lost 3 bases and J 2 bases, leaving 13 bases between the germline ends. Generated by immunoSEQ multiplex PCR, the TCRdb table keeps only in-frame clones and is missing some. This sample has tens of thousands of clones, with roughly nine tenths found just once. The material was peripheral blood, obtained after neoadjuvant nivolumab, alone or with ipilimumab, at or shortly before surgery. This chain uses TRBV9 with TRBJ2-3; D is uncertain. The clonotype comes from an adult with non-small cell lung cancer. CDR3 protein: CASSERGGTTDTQYF. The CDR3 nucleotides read TGTGCCAGCAGCGAAAGAGGTGGTACCACAGATACGCAGTATTTT.